These T cell receptor beta chains were read from a single sample in a study of sequential checkpoint blockade in melanoma. Here immunoSEQ multiplex PCR was the method, and the copy in TCRdb shows in-frame clones only, minus some. The sample consists of 15,000 to 20,000 clones, 67% of them appearing once. This specimen was CD8+ T cells sorted from blood (inferred from file names), taken from a patient given nivolumab and ipilimumab in sequence. These receptors came from a human donor with melanoma. Each CDR3 is given with its conserved first and last residue. D genes are given only for firm matches. The listing skips clone size in some rows; elsewhere it reads once, few, many or a size class.

>TRBV7-9|medium-sized|TRBJ2-2|.
TGTGCCAGCAGGGCCGGGACACAGACTAACACCGGGGAGCTGTTTTTT
CASRAGTQTNTGELFF
>TRBV7-9|.|TRBJ2-3|TRBD2
TGTGCCAGCAGACCAAGCGGGGGAAGCACAGATACGCAGTATTTT
CASRPSGGSTDTQYF
>TRBV7-9|.|TRBJ2-7|.
TGTGCCAGCAGCTCAGGGGCCGGCTGGGGCGAGCAGTACTTC
CASSSGAGWGEQYF
>TRBV5-4|.|TRBJ2-7|.
TGTGCCAGCAGCCCCTCCCCTCAGGACAGCACCTACGAGCAGTACTTC
CASSPSPQDSTYEQYF
>TRBV9|.|TRBJ2-3|.
TGTGCCAGCAGCGTAGGACAGGCGATAAGCACAGATACGCAGTATTTT
CASSVGQAISTDTQYF
>TRBV5-4|.|TRBJ1-2|TRBD1
TGTGCCAGCAGCCTAAGGGGGCAGAGAGGCTACTCCTTC
CASSLRGQRGYSF
>TRBV5-1|.|TRBJ1-1|TRBD1
TGCGCCAGCAGCCTGGGGGGCCCGGGACAGGCAACGGTGGGGGCTTTCTTT
CASSLGGPGQATVGAFF
>TRBV6-6|.|TRBJ1-5|.
TGTGCCAGCAGTTACGTGGGGGCGGGCAATCAGCCCCAGCATTTT
CASSYVGAGNQPQHF
>TRBV15|.|TRBJ2-3|.
TGTGCCACCAGCTTAACATTTACTAGCACTGACTCCACAGATACGCAGTATTTT
CATSLTFTSTDSTDTQYF
>TRBV6-1|few|TRBJ1-1|.
TGTGCCAGCAGTGAAAGGGATGCAGGGGTGAACACTGAAGCTTTCTTT
CASSERDAGVNTEAFF